What follows describes a single T cell receptor beta chain. From germline, CDR1 is SGHAT and CDR2 FQNNGV. The length of the CDR3 is 15 residues. The germline V and J ends were trimmed by 1 base and 8 bases, with 17 bases remaining between them. This specimen comes from a study of beta chain features in type 1 diabetes. Isolated RNA was reverse transcribed in full, so expressed TCRB transcripts were sequenced. Repertoires were generated with immunoSEQ multiplex PCR, while TCRdb's copy carries only in-frame clones and drops some. In the table there are about 900,000 clones, roughly 17% of which are singletons.

The genes are TRBV11-2 and TRBJ1-1, with a weak D call TRBD1 (5 bases). This clonotype was obtained from a woman between 18 and 29 years old in good health. The sequenced material came from naive CD4+ T cells from blood. The CDR3 reads CASSLAGAGVGEAFF. The CDR3 DNA sequence: TGTGCCAGCAGCTTAGCCGGGGCGGGTGTAGGGGAAGCTTTCTTT.